A selection of T cell receptor beta chains follows, all from one sample in a study of blood T cell repertoires in COVID-19. Repertoires were generated with immunoSEQ multiplex PCR, while TCRdb's copy carries only in-frame clones and drops some. Of fewer than 250,000 clones listed, 86% are singletons. The source material was peripheral blood. These receptors originate from an elderly woman with COVID-19, enrolled during active disease. The CDR3 runs from the conserved cysteine through the conserved F or W. D genes are given only for firm matches. Clone sizes are given selectively: once, few, many, or a class where the clone is expanded.

j_gene: TRBJ1-2
len: 14
abundance: once
v_gene: TRBV6-5
d_gene: .
CDR3aa: CASSFTGRGYGYTF
CDR3nt: TGTGCCAGCAGTTTCACCGGGAGGGGCTATGGCTACACCTTC

j_gene: TRBJ1-6
len: 12
abundance: .
v_gene: TRBV5-8
d_gene: .
CDR3aa: CASSLAGGPLHF
CDR3nt: TGTGCCAGCAGCTTGGCCGGCGGACCCCTCCACTTT

j_gene: TRBJ2-5
len: 16
abundance: .
v_gene: TRBV6-5
d_gene: TRBD2
CDR3aa: CASSYSSGATGETQYF
CDR3nt: TGTGCCAGCAGTTATAGTAGCGGGGCGACGGGGGAGACCCAGTACTTC

j_gene: TRBJ1-3
len: 15
abundance: .
v_gene: TRBV6-5
d_gene: .
CDR3aa: CASSSGRISGNTIYF
CDR3nt: TGTGCCAGCAGTTCCGGCAGGATTTCTGGAAACACCATATATTTT

j_gene: TRBJ2-1
len: 16
abundance: .
v_gene: TRBV9
d_gene: TRBD2
CDR3aa: CASSVGTSGVYNEQFF
CDR3nt: TGTGCCAGCAGCGTAGGGACTAGCGGGGTATACAATGAGCAGTTCTTC

j_gene: TRBJ2-6
len: 12
abundance: .
v_gene: TRBV29-1
d_gene: .
CDR3aa: CSGGSGANVLTF
CDR3nt: TGCAGCGGAGGGTCTGGGGCCAACGTCCTGACTTTC

j_gene: TRBJ2-4
len: 15
abundance: .
v_gene: TRBV7-9
d_gene: .
CDR3aa: CASSLDSIAKNIQYF
CDR3nt: TGTGCCAGCAGCTTAGACAGTATAGCCAAAAACATTCAGTACTTC

j_gene: TRBJ2-3
len: 16
abundance: .
v_gene: TRBV28
d_gene: TRBD2
CDR3aa: CASSTTSGRGARTQYF
CDR3nt: TGTGCCAGCAGTACAACTAGCGGGCGGGGGGCTAGAACGCAGTATTTT

j_gene: TRBJ1-1
len: 13
abundance: .
v_gene: TRBV6-5
d_gene: TRBD1
CDR3aa: CASAGTGAPQAFF
CDR3nt: TGTGCCAGCGCCGGGACAGGGGCGCCTCAAGCTTTCTTT

j_gene: TRBJ2-3
len: 13
abundance: .
v_gene: TRBV29-1
d_gene: .
CDR3aa: CSARQVVSDTQYF
CDR3nt: TGCAGCGCCCGACAGGTGGTATCAGATACGCAGTATTTT

j_gene: TRBJ2-4
len: 20
abundance: .
v_gene: TRBV6-6
d_gene: .
CDR3aa: CASSCPSDRPRNITKNIQYF
CDR3nt: TGTGCCAGCAGCTGCCCTTCCGATAGACCGAGGAATATAACCAAAAACATTCAGTACTTC

j_gene: TRBJ1-2
len: 17
abundance: .
v_gene: TRBV7-2
d_gene: .
CDR3aa: CASSSSPGGYPNYGYTF
CDR3nt: TGTGCCAGCAGCTCCTCCCCGGGGGGCTACCCCAACTATGGCTACACCTTC

j_gene: TRBJ1-4
len: 15
abundance: .
v_gene: TRBV3-1/TRBV3-2
d_gene: .
CDR3aa: CASSPMTGWDEKLFF
CDR3nt: TGTGCCAGCAGCCCCATGACAGGATGGGATGAAAAACTGTTTTTT

j_gene: TRBJ2-6
len: 17
abundance: .
v_gene: TRBV13
d_gene: TRBD1
CDR3aa: CASSLTGGRDGANVLTF
CDR3nt: TGTGCCAGCAGCTTGACAGGGGGAAGAGATGGGGCCAACGTCCTGACTTTC

j_gene: TRBJ1-3
len: 15
abundance: .
v_gene: TRBV28
d_gene: .
CDR3aa: CASGWEQGVMNTIYF
CDR3nt: TGTGCCAGCGGGTGGGAACAGGGTGTAATGAACACCATATATTTT

j_gene: TRBJ1-5
len: 15
abundance: .
v_gene: TRBV5-1
d_gene: TRBD1
CDR3aa: CASSSTGGRNQPQHF
CDR3nt: TGCGCCAGCAGCTCTACAGGGGGGAGAAATCAGCCCCAGCATTTT

j_gene: TRBJ2-1
len: 13
abundance: once
v_gene: TRBV19
d_gene: TRBD1
CDR3aa: CASEKDRGNEQFF
CDR3nt: TGTGCCAGTGAAAAAGACAGGGGCAATGAGCAGTTCTTC

j_gene: TRBJ1-1
len: 16
abundance: .
v_gene: TRBV28
d_gene: TRBD1
CDR3aa: CASKQTGAGRNTEAFF
CDR3nt: TGTGCCAGCAAACAAACAGGGGCGGGAAGGAACACTGAAGCTTTCTTT

j_gene: TRBJ2-3
len: 19
abundance: .
v_gene: TRBV6-2/TRBV6-3
d_gene: TRBD1
CDR3aa: CASSYSKPTGQASTDTQYF
CDR3nt: TGTGCCAGCAGTTACTCGAAGCCTACCGGACAGGCGAGCACAGATACGCAGTATTTT

j_gene: TRBJ2-1
len: 13
abundance: .
v_gene: TRBV15
d_gene: .
CDR3aa: CATSRDSYNEQFF
CDR3nt: TGTGCCACCAGCAGAGATTCGTACAATGAGCAGTTCTTC

j_gene: TRBJ2-2
len: 16
abundance: .
v_gene: TRBV7-6
d_gene: TRBD1
CDR3aa: CASSPRQGQNTGELFF
CDR3nt: TGTGCCAGCAGCCCAAGACAGGGACAAAACACCGGGGAGCTGTTTTTT

j_gene: TRBJ1-2
len: 14
abundance: .
v_gene: TRBV19
d_gene: .
CDR3aa: CASSRREANYGYTF
CDR3nt: TGTGCCAGTAGTCGCCGAGAGGCTAACTATGGCTACACCTTC

j_gene: TRBJ1-1
len: 15
abundance: once
v_gene: TRBV19
d_gene: .
CDR3aa: CASSTSLSGGTEAFF
CDR3nt: TGTGCCAGTAGTACGTCCCTTAGCGGTGGCACTGAAGCTTTCTTT

j_gene: TRBJ1-2
len: 17
abundance: .
v_gene: TRBV28
d_gene: .
CDR3aa: CASSFPSMTGTGYGYTF
CDR3nt: TGTGCCAGCAGTTTCCCCAGTATGACAGGAACGGGCTATGGCTACACCTTC

j_gene: TRBJ1-1
len: 13
abundance: .
v_gene: TRBV6-5
d_gene: TRBD1
CDR3aa: CAGQGRLDTEAFF
CDR3nt: TGTGCCGGACAGGGGAGGTTAGACACTGAAGCTTTCTTT

j_gene: TRBJ1-5
len: 16
abundance: .
v_gene: TRBV5-6
d_gene: .
CDR3aa: CASALWAAYSNQPQHF
CDR3nt: TGTGCCAGCGCCCTTTGGGCAGCATATAGCAATCAGCCCCAGCATTTT

j_gene: TRBJ1-5
len: 15
abundance: once
v_gene: TRBV27
d_gene: .
CDR3aa: CASSSKSPRNQPQHF
CDR3nt: TGTGCCAGCAGTTCGAAGTCCCCGAGGAATCAGCCCCAGCATTTT

j_gene: TRBJ2-1
len: 15
abundance: .
v_gene: TRBV19
d_gene: TRBD2
CDR3aa: CASTRGGLYLNEQFF
CDR3nt: TGTGCCAGTACTCGGGGGGGGCTTTACCTCAATGAGCAGTTCTTC

j_gene: TRBJ1-4
len: 16
abundance: .
v_gene: TRBV28
d_gene: TRBD1
CDR3aa: CASSHGGQRANEKLFF
CDR3nt: TGTGCCAGCAGTCACGGGGGACAGAGAGCTAATGAAAAACTGTTTTTT

j_gene: TRBJ2-4
len: 15
abundance: .
v_gene: TRBV6-5
d_gene: TRBD1
CDR3aa: CAGEGGQGTKNIQYF
CDR3nt: TGTGCCGGGGAGGGGGGACAGGGGACCAAAAACATTCAGTACTTC

j_gene: TRBJ1-5
len: 14
abundance: .
v_gene: TRBV19
d_gene: TRBD1
CDR3aa: CASSSGQGGQPQHF
CDR3nt: TGTGCCAGTAGTAGCGGACAGGGTGGCCAGCCCCAGCATTTT

j_gene: TRBJ1-2
len: 12
abundance: .
v_gene: TRBV4-2
d_gene: .
CDR3aa: CASSQDQGVYTF
CDR3nt: TGTGCCAGCAGCCAAGACCAGGGTGTCTACACCTTC

j_gene: TRBJ1-1
len: 13
abundance: .
v_gene: TRBV28
d_gene: .
CDR3aa: CASHRKLNTEAFF
CDR3nt: TGTGCTAGCCACAGGAAGCTGAACACTGAAGCTTTCTTT

j_gene: TRBJ1-2
len: 14
abundance: .
v_gene: TRBV5-4
d_gene: .
CDR3aa: CASTRMESGYGYTF
CDR3nt: TGTGCCAGCACCCGAATGGAGTCCGGGTATGGCTACACCTTC

j_gene: TRBJ1-2
len: 11
abundance: .
v_gene: TRBV7-9
d_gene: .
CDR3aa: CASSIDSGYTF
CDR3nt: TGTGCCAGCAGCATCGACAGCGGCTACACCTTC

j_gene: TRBJ1-5
len: 16
abundance: .
v_gene: TRBV12-2
d_gene: .
CDR3aa: CASRSFGGAPNQPQHF
CDR3nt: TGTGCAAGTCGCTCTTTTGGGGGGGCCCCCAATCAGCCCCAGCATTTT

j_gene: TRBJ1-2
len: 12
abundance: .
v_gene: TRBV29-1
d_gene: .
CDR3aa: CSASVIRGGYTF
CDR3nt: TGCAGCGCCTCGGTCATCCGGGGTGGCTACACCTTC

j_gene: TRBJ1-2
len: 15
abundance: .
v_gene: TRBV28
d_gene: TRBD1
CDR3aa: CASSLGDSTNYGYTF
CDR3nt: TGTGCCAGCAGTTTAGGGGACAGTACTAACTATGGCTACACCTTC

j_gene: TRBJ1-1
len: 14
abundance: few
v_gene: TRBV6-5
d_gene: TRBD1
CDR3aa: CASSYFDRGAEAFF
CDR3nt: TGTGCCAGCAGTTATTTCGACAGGGGGGCTGAAGCTTTCTTT

j_gene: TRBJ2-3
len: 17
abundance: .
v_gene: TRBV29-1
d_gene: TRBD2
CDR3aa: CSVDGRGGPGRTDTQYF
CDR3nt: TGCAGCGTTGATGGGCGGGGGGGCCCCGGACGCACAGATACGCAGTATTTT

j_gene: TRBJ1-5
len: 15
abundance: .
v_gene: TRBV7-2
d_gene: .
CDR3aa: CASSPRGGRDQPQHF
CDR3nt: TGTGCCAGCAGCCCCCGGGGGGGACGGGATCAGCCCCAGCATTTT

j_gene: TRBJ1-2
len: 15
abundance: .
v_gene: TRBV27
d_gene: TRBD1
CDR3aa: CASSTLGTENYGYTF
CDR3nt: TGTGCCAGCAGTACTCTCGGGACAGAGAATTATGGCTACACCTTC

j_gene: TRBJ1-2
len: 15
abundance: .
v_gene: TRBV2
d_gene: .
CDR3aa: CASREQGIANYGYTF
CDR3nt: TGTGCCAGCAGGGAACAGGGAATTGCTAACTATGGCTACACCTTC

j_gene: TRBJ1-4
len: 15
abundance: .
v_gene: TRBV15
d_gene: .
CDR3aa: CATSRDRGSGEKLFF
CDR3nt: TGTGCCACCAGCAGAGATAGGGGATCAGGTGAAAAACTGTTTTTT

j_gene: TRBJ2-2
len: 16
abundance: .
v_gene: TRBV19
d_gene: .
CDR3aa: CASSIEAPGYTGELFF
CDR3nt: TGTGCCAGTAGTATAGAAGCTCCGGGTTATACCGGGGAGCTGTTTTTT

j_gene: TRBJ1-3
len: 14
abundance: .
v_gene: TRBV5-1
d_gene: .
CDR3aa: CASSPGTTGNTIYF
CDR3nt: TGCGCCAGCAGCCCCGGGACAACTGGAAACACCATATATTTT

j_gene: TRBJ2-5
len: 15
abundance: .
v_gene: TRBV28
d_gene: .
CDR3aa: CALTDGPSRRETQYF
CDR3nt: TGTGCCTTAACCGACGGACCGTCCCGGAGGGAGACCCAGTACTTC

j_gene: TRBJ2-1
len: 16
abundance: few
v_gene: TRBV28
d_gene: TRBD2
CDR3aa: CASSLLDGGTYNEQFF
CDR3nt: TGTGCCAGCAGTTTACTCGACGGGGGGACCTACAATGAGCAGTTCTTC

j_gene: TRBJ1-1
len: 16
abundance: .
v_gene: TRBV9
d_gene: TRBD1
CDR3aa: CASSADHRGMNTEAFF
CDR3nt: TGTGCCAGCAGCGCCGACCACAGGGGGATGAACACTGAAGCTTTCTTT

j_gene: TRBJ1-3
len: 15
abundance: .
v_gene: TRBV6-6
d_gene: .
CDR3aa: CASSVPRGSGNTIYF
CDR3nt: TGTGCCAGCAGTGTCCCCAGGGGCTCTGGAAACACCATATATTTT

j_gene: TRBJ1-6
len: 15
abundance: .
v_gene: TRBV5-1
d_gene: TRBD1
CDR3aa: CASSTGQGYNSPLHF
CDR3nt: TGCGCCAGCAGCACTGGACAGGGATATAATTCACCCCTCCACTTT

j_gene: TRBJ2-1
len: 11
abundance: .
v_gene: TRBV11-2
d_gene: .
CDR3aa: CASSVDREQFF
CDR3nt: TGTGCCAGCAGCGTCGACAGGGAGCAGTTCTTC

j_gene: TRBJ1-2
len: 14
abundance: .
v_gene: TRBV7-9
d_gene: .
CDR3aa: CASSFSQGSSGYTF
CDR3nt: TGTGCCAGCAGCTTCTCACAAGGGAGCTCGGGCTACACCTTC

j_gene: TRBJ1-1
len: 13
abundance: .
v_gene: TRBV2
d_gene: .
CDR3aa: CASSPRRVTEAFF
CDR3nt: TGTGCCAGCAGTCCCCGACGGGTTACTGAAGCTTTCTTT